This T cell receptor beta chain comes out of a study of human thymus T cells. About this clone itself: Its antigen is unidentified.

Germline CDR1 and CDR2: SEHNR and FQNEAQ (reference sequence). V lost 5 bases and J lost 2, with 13 bases in between. The CDR3 loop spans 14 amino acids. Whole-study findings and limits: Thymic and blood repertoires showed apparently biased V and J gene usage. Among unrelated individuals, related research reported thymic repertoires that overlapped highly.

From resections taken during corrective heart surgery, the thymus tissue was obtained. Those donating were healthy Finnish infants in corrective surgery for congenital heart defects. Here immunoSEQ multiplex PCR was the method, and the copy in TCRdb shows in-frame clones only, minus some. The data show approximately 71,000 clones, roughly 96% seen once. Sequencing used thymus tissue. The rearrangement joins TRBV7-9 to TRBJ2-7; possibly TRBD1 for D (6 bases). This receptor was identified in a girl in the first two years of life with a congenital heart defect but otherwise immunologically healthy. CDR3: CASSQDRLAYEQYF. The DNA of the CDR3 is TGTGCCAGCAGCCAAGACAGGTTAGCCTACGAGCAGTACTTC.